This T cell receptor (beta chain) was recovered during a study of blood T cell repertoires in COVID-19. Overall study context: The origin of the acute and convalescent COVID-19 samples was the United States, Italy and Spain. The analysed material was cDNA or gDNA that came from T cells, B-cell-depleted T cells, or PBMCs.

Germline CDR1 and CDR2: MDHEN and SYDVKM. V lost 4 bases, J lost 4 bases, and 1 base stayed unmatched. The CDR3 is 15 amino acids. As originally analysed: Estimation of nucleated cell counts relied on the amplification of reference gene primers. TCRdb's copy holds only in-frame clones and misses some; the assay was immunoSEQ multiplex PCR. Clonal size and the V and J genes are those of that table, whereas D and trimming came from the DNA. Here the sample spans 100,000 to 150,000 clones, 85% being singletons. The chain is built from TRBV28 and TRBJ2-1; 13 bases line up with TRBD2. The receptor's source is a man aged 55 to 70 with acute or convalescent COVID-19. Sequencing was carried out using peripheral blood. The CDR3 bases are TGTGCCAGCAGTTGGGGACTAGCGGGGTACAATGAGCAGTTCTTC. Translated: CASSWGLAGYNEQFF.